Below are 14 T cell receptor beta chains sequenced from a single sample in a study of T cells in Graves' hyperthyroidism and ophthalmopathy. From RNA transcripts, TCR beta CDR3 regions were amplified. Researchers ran a first-round RT-PCR on the TCR CDR3 using the HTBI primer set. TCRdb re-called the multiplex PCR reads with MiXCR, one entry per CDR3 protein. The data hold about 380,000 distinct CDR3 sequences, with approximately 18% observed a single time. The source material was blood. Every receptor here comes from a man aged 18 to 35 with Graves' ophthalmopathy.

The chain joins TRBV6-1 to TRBJ2-7; a possible D gene is TRBD2 (5 bases). Trimming took off 9 bases at V and 0 bases at J, with 9 bases between the two ends. CDR3 length: 12 amino acids. CDR1 MNHNS and CDR2 SASEGT come from the germline V gene. This chain's CDR3 is CARDRGSYEQYF. CDR3 nucleotides: TGTGCCAGAGACCGGGGCTCCTACGAGCAGTACTTC.

The sample holds many counts of this clonotype. V and J are TRBV6-1 and TRBJ1-6, with 8 bases lining up with TRBD1. V lost 5 bases to trimming and J lost 9 bases; unmatched junction nucleotides: 15. CDR1 is MNHNS, CDR2 SASEGT, per germline. This CDR3 contains 17 residues. Here the CDR3 reads CASSPLDRDWLGSPLHF. DNA of the CDR3: TGTGCCAGCAGTCCACTGGACAGGGATTGGTTGGGTTCACCCCTCCACTTT.

This clonotype was seen a few times. The CDR3 region is CASSLGLAGGTNTGELFF. The CDR3 DNA reads as TGTGCCAGTAGTCTTGGACTAGCGGGGGGCACGAACACCGGGGAGCTGTTTTTT. V and J are TRBV19 and TRBJ2-2; 14 nucleotides align to TRBD2. The germline V gene encodes CDR1 LNHDA and CDR2 SQIVND (reference sequence). After removal of 5 bases from V and 0 bases from J, the junction contained 5 bases not matched to a gene. This CDR3 has 18 amino acids.

In its sample, this clonotype was seen many times. J is TRBJ2-1 and V is TRBV20-1; 8 bases are shared with TRBD1. Germline CDR1 and CDR2: DFQATT and SNEGSKA (reference sequence). J was trimmed by 7 bases and V by 1 base; bases with no gene match: 6. The CDR3 loop spans 14 amino acids. CDR3 sequence (DNA): TGCAGTGCTAGAGGAGGACAGGGCGTGAATGAGCAGTTCTTC. Protein product: CSARGGQGVNEQFF.

This clonotype was counted at least ten times. V and J are TRBV6-1 and TRBJ1-2, with D maybe TRBD1 (5 bases). The CDR3 spans 13 residues. Trimming removed 4 bases from V and 4 bases from J, with 10 bases in between. The germline V gene encodes CDR1 MNHNS and CDR2 SASEGT. The CDR3 region has the DNA TGTGCCAGCAGTGGGGACCGAGCCTATGGCTACACCTTC. It specifies CASSGDRAYGYTF.

The chain uses TRBV12-3 or TRBV12-4 and TRBJ1-3, with unresolved D. The CDR3 consists of 16 residues. V shed 5 bases and J shed 0 bases, with 14 bases lying between them. CDR3 protein: CASSPLTDHSGNTIYF. Written as DNA, the CDR3 is TGTGCCAGCAGTCCTCTTACAGACCACTCTGGAAACACCATATATTTT.

This clonotype was detected a few times. The rearrangement joins TRBV6-1 to TRBJ1-3; D might be TRBD1 (5 bases). In germline, CDR1 is MNHNS, CDR2 SASEGT. V lost 4 bases, J lost 0 bases, and 10 bases lay in between. This CDR3 contains 15 residues. Here the CDR3 reads CASSGDGNSGNTIYF. The CDR3 DNA is TGTGCCAGCAGTGGGGACGGTAACTCTGGAAACACCATATATTTT.

The CDR3, as DNA: TGTGCCAGCAGTTCCAGGGAAAGGTACGAGCAGTACTTC. It translates to CASSSRERYEQYF. This chain uses TRBV12-3 or TRBV12-4 with TRBJ2-7, with D possibly matching TRBD1 (5 bases). CDR3 length: 13 residues. Trimming cost V 4 bases and J 4 bases, with 11 bases left between them.

Only a few counts were recorded for this clonotype. This chain links TRBV5-6 with TRBJ2-1, with 9 bases aligning to TRBD2. The CDR3 contains 19 residues. Germline V lookup: CDR1 SGHDT, CDR2 YYEEEE. V shed 4 bases, J shed 4 bases, and the junction held 18 bases outside the gene matches. The CDR3 DNA sequence: TGTGCCAGCAGCCGCTGGGGGCGCGTACAAGCGGGGGGATACAATGAGCAGTTCTTC. Translating gives CASSRWGRVQAGGYNEQFF.

The rearrangement links TRBV3-1 to TRBJ1-1, with D possibly being TRBD1 (5 bases). CDR1 and CDR2 from the germline V gene are LGHDT and YNNKEL (reference sequence). The CDR3 is 15 amino acids. Trimming took 2 bases from V and 1 from J, leaving 11 bases between them. CDR3 loop: CASSQSAGENTEAFF. As DNA, the CDR3 is TGTGCCAGCAGCCAATCGGCGGGGGAGAACACTGAAGCTTTCTTT.

This clonotype occurred many times. The V and J genes are TRBV12-3 or TRBV12-4 and TRBJ1-5, with a possible D match to TRBD1 (5 bases). Trimming stripped 4 bases from V and 1 base from J, with 14 bases between. The CDR3 covers 16 residues. The CDR3 loop reads CASSYWDRGSNQPQHF. The CDR3 region has the DNA TGTGCCAGCAGTTATTGGGACCGCGGAAGCAATCAGCCCCAGCATTTT.

This clonotype was found many times. The chain links TRBV11-1 to TRBJ2-3; 7 bases are shared with TRBD1. This CDR3 contains 15 residues. Unmatched junction bases numbered 7, after V lost 2 bases and J lost 5 bases. Germline CDR1 and CDR2: SGHAT and FQDESV (reference sequence). CDR3 nucleotide sequence: TGTGCCAGCAGCTTAAGTCGAGGGGGCGGAGATACGCAGTATTTT. Its translation is CASSLSRGGGDTQYF.

This chain uses TRBV27 with TRBJ2-7, with D hard to call. This CDR3 spans 10 amino acids. Germline CDR1 reads MNHEY; CDR2 reads SMNVEV (reference sequence). V shed 7 bases and J shed 0 bases, with 1 base lying between them. In DNA, the CDR3 is TGTGCCAGCAACTCCTACGAGCAGTACTTC. It is translated as CASNSYEQYF.

This clonotype appeared a few times. The chain combines TRBV9 with TRBJ1-6; tentative D call: TRBD1 (5 bases). This CDR3 has 18 residues. The V gene lost 4 bases and the J gene lost 7 bases, with 24 bases spanning the gap. The germline CDR1 and CDR2 sequences are SGDLS and YYNGEE. CDR3 sequence (DNA): TGTGCCAGCAGCCCAAACATCCTTATGGGGACGGGCAATTCACCCCTCCACTTT. It specifies CASSPNILMGTGNSPLHF.